What follows is one T cell receptor (beta chain) and its context. Its antigen is still unknown. This CDR3 has 10 amino acids. This sample was taken from a study of T-cell reconstitution after alpha-beta-depleted transplantation in children. Study findings and constraints: Newly produced T cells mostly accounted for T-cell counts and diversity one year post-transplant.

The TCRbeta library was prepared with unique molecular identifiers. TCRdb redid the calling of the PCR reads with MiXCR, one entry per CDR3 protein. The table includes around 500,000 distinct CDR3 sequences, roughly 23% detected once. The rearrangement links TRBV21-1 to TRBJ2-7. TRBV21-1 is shown as a pseudogene. This clonotype was sampled from a boy younger than two who had a stem cell transplant for acute myeloid leukemia, so the T cells may come from the graft donor. This material consisted of PBMCs, mostly from graft donor cells, taken 360 days after TCRalphabeta/CD19-depleted stem cell transplant. The CDR3 nucleotides are TGTGCCAGCAGCAACTACGAGCAGTACGTC. Translated: CASSNYEQYV.